These T cell receptor beta chains were read from a single sample in a study of T cell repertoires in cytomegalovirus infection. For these receptors, no antigen is known. TCRdb passed the reads through MiXCR, listing each CDR3 protein once. This table has 200,000 or so distinct CDR3 sequences, 30% to 45% appearing once. This specimen consisted of CD8+ T cells from cultured PBMCs, obtained from culture after CMV antigen stimulation. All receptors derive from a human donor in good health (CMV status not recorded). Some clones in this sample may be carry-over from other donors' samples. Both conserved end residues are trimmed from each CDR3. Clone size appears in some rows only: once, few, many, or a class for an expanded clone.

v_call clone_size cdr3_aa
TRBV19 . ASSILLAGAVNEQF
TRBV7-9 few ASSEGVPSGNTIY
TRBV27 . ASSSGQSNTGELF
TRBV7-6 few ASSLGPAGGPKDTGELF
TRBV11-2 . ASSTHGFQETQY
TRBV6-5 few ASSWDSGGEKLF
TRBV6-1 . ASSDEDRAKNSPLH
TRBV11-3 few ASSLTIADTQY
TRBV6-6 once ASSVTGTEQETQY
TRBV7-9 many ASSLYKAGSPLH
TRBV10-3 few AISDGKGHNYEQY
TRBV6-6 few ASSYSLGGERY
TRBV7-9 few ASSLVSMTTQSKETQY
TRBV6-6 . ASTGTGEYEQY
TRBV5-6 once ASSLERERLTDTQY
TRBV4-1 . ASSPRVGLRTTSTDTQY
TRBV6-5 . ASSYSAGETYNEQF